What follows describes a single T cell receptor (beta chain). In the authors' workflow: Reference gene primers were amplified, and this amplification served to estimate nucleated cell counts. Method: immunoSEQ multiplex PCR; TCRdb's copy keeps in-frame clones and lacks some. That table supplies the V and J calls and clone size; D and trimming were determined from the DNA. The data hold about 74,000 clones, with more than 75% observed a single time. The sample originates from a study of blood T cell repertoires in COVID-19. Overall study: Whether acute or convalescent, the COVID-19 samples came from the United States, Italy and Spain. The cDNA or gDNA used as material had been derived from T cells, B-cell-depleted T cells, or PBMCs.

Germline assignment: CDR1 SGHDT and CDR2 YYEEEE. The V gene end was trimmed by 4 bases and the J gene end by 1 base; junction bases not matched to a gene: 1. The CDR3 contains 14 residues. The J gene is TRBJ2-5, the V gene TRBV5-6; 10 bases are a match to TRBD2. The TCR comes from a human donor in a cohort sampled during active COVID-19. Sequencing used peripheral blood. DNA of the CDR3: TGTGCCAGCAGCCAGCGGGAGGGCCAAGAGACCCAGTACTTC. Its translation: CASSQREGQETQYF.